The present T cell receptor beta chain was sequenced within a study of CD8+ T cells in alopecia areata. Sampling of alopecia areata patients yielded lesional scalp punch biopsies as well as peripheral blood. Germline values: CDR1 SNHLY, CDR2 FYNNEI. The CDR3 totals 14 residues. The V gene lost 7 bases and the J gene lost 2 bases, with 14 bases spanning the gap. With respect to this clone: The antigen is not known.

RNA extraction was followed by reverse transcription into cDNA, which acted as the sequencing template. Data came from immunoSEQ multiplex PCR; TCRdb stores just in-frame clones and leaves some out. The sample carries 65,000 to 90,000 clones, about 53% recorded once. Study-level findings and limits: Sequencing of scalp samples also includes resident alphabeta T cells from normal skin.

This TCR derives from a human donor with alopecia areata. Sample: NKG2D-high CD8+ T cells sorted from blood. This chain joins TRBV2 and TRBJ2-5; D might be TRBD2 (6 bases). CDR3 in DNA: TGTGCCAGCATACCCAGCGGGCCTCAAGAGACCCAGTACTTC. This encodes CASIPSGPQETQYF.